The 7 T cell receptor beta chains in this list originate from one sample, sequenced in a study of long-term antiretroviral therapy in people with HIV. immunoSEQ v3.0 was run at survey level. The repertoire was sequenced with immunoSEQ multiplex PCR; TCRdb's copy has only in-frame clones and lacks some. This sample yields about 48,000 clones, of which under 90% are seen a single time; roughly 3% belongs to the top ten. Specimen: unsorted PBMCs, collected 0.8 years after starting antiretroviral therapy. The receptor set was obtained from a young woman with HIV.

The chain links TRBV19 to TRBJ1-1; no reliable D call. The CDR3 is made up of 13 amino acids. In germline, CDR1 is LNHDA, CDR2 SQIVND (reference sequence). V was cut by 4 bases and J by 3 bases, with 9 bases left in between. The CDR3 region has the DNA TGTGCCAGTAGTACTACCATTGACACTGAAGCTTTCTTT. Its translation: CASSTTIDTEAFF.

This clone appeared a single time. The chain is built from TRBV7-9 and TRBJ2-7; tentatively, D is TRBD2 (7 bases). Germline V lookup: CDR1 SEHNR, CDR2 FQNEAQ (reference sequence). Trimming removed 7 bases at V and 5 bases at J, with 27 bases between. CDR3 length equals 17 residues. CDR3 coding DNA: TGTGCCAGCATAATCGCGGGGGCCCCAACTCGTCCCCACGAGCAGTACTTC. This sequence encodes CASIIAGAPTRPHEQYF. The full variable domain, with the rest looked up from reference TRBV7-9 and TRBJ2-7, is DTGVSQNPRHKITKRGQNVTFRCDPISEHNRLYWYRQTLGQGPEFLTYFQNEAQLEKSRLLSDRFSAERPKGSFSTLEIQRTEQGDSAMYLCASIIAGAPTRPHEQYFGPGTRLTVT.

This clone was detected only a few times. The chain uses TRBV6-1 and TRBJ2-4, with D possibly TRBD2 on 6 matching bases. Germline V lookup: CDR1 MNHNS, CDR2 SASEGT. V lost 4 bases to trimming and J lost 3 bases, with 7 bases between them. This CDR3 has 13 amino acids. CDR3: CASSVEGKNIQYF. CDR3 in DNA: TGTGCCAGCAGTGTGGAGGGCAAAAACATTCAGTACTTC.

V usage is TRBV5-8 and J usage is TRBJ2-5; 10 positions agree with TRBD2. The V gene's germline CDR1 is SGHTS and CDR2 YDEGEE. This CDR3 has 15 residues. V shed 4 bases and J 0 bases; nucleotides not matched to a gene: 3. The CDR3 region is CASSRLAGDQETQYF. In DNA form, the CDR3 reads TGTGCCAGCAGCCGTCTAGCGGGAGACCAAGAGACCCAGTACTTC.

This chain uses TRBV6-5 with TRBJ1-1, with 8 bases that match TRBD1. There are 14 residues in the CDR3. V dropped 4 bases and J dropped 10; count of bases not matched to a gene: 11. Germline lookup yields CDR1 MNHEY and CDR2 SVGAGI. CDR3 in DNA: TGTGCCAGCAGTTTAAGGACAGGGAGAAGGGGAGCTTTCTTT. As protein: CASSLRTGRRGAFF.

The chain recombines TRBV25-1 with TRBJ1-4, with 7 bases matching TRBD1. CDR3 length: 15 residues. Trimming took 4 bases from V and 10 from J; bases not matched to a gene: 12. Germline CDR1 and CDR2: MGHDK and SYGVNS. The chain's CDR3 is CASSGTGLRIGKLFF. In DNA form, the CDR3 reads TGTGCCAGCAGTGGGACAGGTTTAAGAATCGGAAAACTGTTTTTT.

The chain recombines TRBV11-2 with TRBJ2-7, with TRBD2 matching 9 bases. From germline, CDR1 is SGHAT and CDR2 FQNNGV. Trimming at V came to 5 bases and at J to 1 base, leaving 3 bases not matched to a gene. The CDR3 totals 14 residues. The CDR3 loop reads CASSKTSGSYEQYF. The CDR3 bases are TGTGCCAGCAGCAAGACTAGCGGTTCCTACGAGCAGTACTTC.